Sequencing of this T cell receptor beta chain was carried out in a study of cytomegalovirus exposure and HLA in healthy donors. Study-wide background: An earlier analysis identified more than 95 million unique TCR beta sequences in 150 million to 200 million T cells. Study conclusions and caveats: A later analysis found common viral pathogens apparently linked to several of the most significant clusters.

The study ran its PCR with 60 Vbeta and 13 Jbeta primers. Assay: immunoSEQ multiplex PCR; the TCRdb copy retains only in-frame clones and omits some. The sample lists some 97,000 clones; 79% were seen once. Note on this clone: Its matching antigen is unknown.

Each donor was healthy, and each was a bone marrow donor. Donors showed nominal health when sampled, although they likely had unrecorded immune exposures. The CDR3 covers 13 residues. Germline assignment: CDR1 SGDLS and CDR2 YYNGEE. Trimming removed 4 bases from V and 2 bases from J, with 8 bases in between. The source is a female donor in good health and CMV-seropositive. The sample comprised PBMCs. The rearrangement joins TRBV9 to TRBJ2-3; tentatively, D is TRBD2 (6 bases). CDR3 amino acids: CASSRLVTDTQYF. The CDR3 nucleotides are TGTGCCAGCAGCCGACTAGTCACAGATACGCAGTATTTT. Complete variable domain (other parts from reference TRBV9 and TRBJ2-3): DSGVTQTPKHLITATGQRVTLRCSPRSGDLSVYWYQQSLDQGLQFLIQYYNGEERAKGNILERFSAQQFPDLHSELNLSSLELGDSALYFCASSRLVTDTQYFGPGTRLTVL.